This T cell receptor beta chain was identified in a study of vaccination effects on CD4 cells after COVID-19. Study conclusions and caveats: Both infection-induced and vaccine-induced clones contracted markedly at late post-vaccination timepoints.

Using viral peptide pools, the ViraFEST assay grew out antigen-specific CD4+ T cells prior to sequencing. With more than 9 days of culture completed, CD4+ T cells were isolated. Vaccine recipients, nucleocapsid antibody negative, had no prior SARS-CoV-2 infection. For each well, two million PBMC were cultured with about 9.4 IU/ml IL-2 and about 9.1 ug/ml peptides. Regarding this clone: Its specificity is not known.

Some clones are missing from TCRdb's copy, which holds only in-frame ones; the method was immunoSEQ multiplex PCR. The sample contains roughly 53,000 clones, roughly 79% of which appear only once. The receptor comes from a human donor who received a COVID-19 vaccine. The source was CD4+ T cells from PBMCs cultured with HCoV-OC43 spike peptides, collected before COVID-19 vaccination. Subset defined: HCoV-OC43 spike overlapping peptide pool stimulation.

In DNA, the CDR3 is TGTGCCTGGAGTCAGGGGCTGTCTAGCTCCTATAATTCACCCCTCCACTTT. Translation: CAWSQGLSSSYNSPLHF. The rearrangement joins TRBV30 to TRBJ1-6; D is perhaps TRBD1 (6 bases). Germline V gives CDR1 GTSNPN, CDR2 SVGIG (reference sequence). This CDR3 region has 17 residues. V lost 2 bases to trimming and J lost 0 bases, with 14 bases between them. The full variable domain, its missing parts supplied by reference TRBV30 and TRBJ1-6, is SQTIHQWPATLVQPVGSPLSLECTVEGTSNPNLYWYRQAAGRGLQLLFYSVGIGQISSEVPQNLSASRPQDRQFILSSKKLLLSDSGFYLCAWSQGLSSSYNSPLHFGNGTRLTVT.